Following are 13 T cell receptor beta chains from one sample sequenced in a study of cytomegalovirus exposure and HLA in healthy donors. Assay: immunoSEQ multiplex PCR; the TCRdb copy retains only in-frame clones and omits some. The data show more than 250,000 clones, about nine tenths seen once. Source material: PBMCs. The receptors were sampled from a woman aged 18-29 years in good health and CMV-seronegative.

The chain uses TRBV5-1 and TRBJ1-1; the match to TRBD1 covers 8 bases. Looked up from germline, CDR1 is SGHRS and CDR2 is YFSETQ. There are 14 residues in the CDR3. V was clipped by 4 bases and J by 5 bases; unmatched bases: 7. Written as DNA, the CDR3 is TGCGCCAGCAGCGTCGGGACAGGTGGGACTGAAGCTTTCTTT. This sequence encodes CASSVGTGGTEAFF.

CDR3 coding DNA: TGTGCCAGTGGCAACAGGGAGGGGAACACTGAAGCTTTCTTT. Its protein is CASGNREGNTEAFF. This rearrangement joins TRBV19 to TRBJ1-1; D might be TRBD1 (6 bases). Germline assignment: CDR1 LNHDA and CDR2 SQIVND (reference sequence). Trimming removed 8 bases from V and 1 base from J, with 14 bases in between. The CDR3 is 14 residues long.

V gene TRBV29-1 combines with J gene TRBJ2-7; 10 bases map to TRBD2. The germline CDR1 and CDR2 sequences are SQVTM and ANQGSEA. Losses at the gene ends were 3 bases for V and 0 bases for J; bases not matched to a gene: 5. The CDR3 contains 15 residues. The CDR3 region is CSVEGASGSSYEQYF. CDR3 nucleotides: TGCAGCGTTGAGGGGGCTAGCGGGAGCTCCTACGAGCAGTACTTC.

This chain links TRBV5-1 with TRBJ2-1, with a weak D call TRBD1 (6 bases). This CDR3 is 17 amino acids long. Germline CDR1 reads SGHRS; CDR2 reads YFSETQ. Trimming took 8 bases from V and 4 from J, leaving 25 bases between them. The CDR3 here is CASSQVRDKSSYNEQFF. As DNA, the CDR3 is TGCGCCAGTAGTCAGGTCCGGGACAAATCATCATACAATGAGCAGTTCTTC.

In DNA, the CDR3 is TGTGCCAGCAGTGAGACAGGGGTTTCCTACGAGCAGTACTTC. Translated, it gives CASSETGVSYEQYF. The chain joins TRBV2 to TRBJ2-7; 8 bases fit TRBD1. The CDR3 extends over 14 amino acids. V lost 3 bases and J lost 1; bases outside the gene matches: 2. Germline V gene data show CDR1 as SNHLY and CDR2 as FYNNEI. Full variable domain (remainder filled in from reference TRBV2 and TRBJ2-7): EPEVTQTPSHQVTQMGQEVILRCVPISNHLYFYWYRQILGQKVEFLVSFYNNEISEKSEIFDDQFSVERPDGSNFTLKIRSTKLEDSAMYFCASSETGVSYEQYFGPGTRLTVT.

The V and J genes are TRBV9 and TRBJ2-1, with 9 bases fitting TRBD2. The CDR3 totals 13 residues. Unmatched junction bases numbered 7, after V lost 7 bases and J lost 8 bases. CDR1 is SGDLS, CDR2 YYNGEE, per germline. CDR3 nucleotide sequence: TGTGCCAGCGGAGGGACTAGCTGGGATGAGCAGTTCTTC. Residues: CASGGTSWDEQFF.

V usage is TRBV10-3 and J usage is TRBJ2-5; TRBD1 is a possible D gene (5 bases). The germline CDR1 and CDR2 sequences are ENHRY and SYGVKD. V was shortened by 0 bases and J by 1 base, with 9 bases between the two germline ends. This CDR3 has 15 residues. This chain's CDR3 is CAISESSQGQETQYF. DNA for the CDR3: TGTGCCATCAGTGAGTCGTCTCAGGGCCAAGAGACCCAGTACTTC.

CDR3 loop: CASALLLSSGNTIYF. The CDR3 coding sequence is TGTGCCAGCGCGTTACTACTAAGCTCTGGAAACACCATATATTTT. This rearrangement joins TRBV28 to TRBJ1-3; D ambiguous. V dropped 8 bases and J dropped 0 bases, with 14 bases sitting between them. Germline lookup yields CDR1 MDHEN and CDR2 SYDVKM. This CDR3 comprises 15 residues.

The chain recombines TRBV9 with TRBJ2-1; D is undetermined. Germline V gene lookup returns CDR1 SGDLS and CDR2 YYNGEE. The CDR3 is 14 amino acids. Trimming pared 4 bases from V and 8 bases from J, leaving 16 bases between. In DNA, the CDR3 is TGTGCCAGCAGCCTTTTTGGAGTAGACGATGAGCAGTTCTTC. This gives the protein CASSLFGVDDEQFF.

V and J are TRBV23-1 and TRBJ2-7; 7 bases align to TRBD2. TRBV23-1 belongs to the ORF category, with a function that is uncertain. The junction had 17 bases not matched to a gene; V was cut back by 11 bases and J by 4 bases. The CDR3 consists of 15 residues. The CDR3 loop is CACRAGREVRYEQYF. CDR3 DNA: TGCGCCTGTAGGGCAGGGAGGGAGGTTCGGTACGAGCAGTACTTC.

V gene TRBV5-6 combines with J gene TRBJ1-2; 9 bases are shared with TRBD1. Per the germline V gene, CDR1 is SGHDT and CDR2 is YYEEEE. The trim removed 2 bases at V and 3 bases at J, leaving 2 bases unmatched. CDR3 length equals 14 residues. DNA for the CDR3: TGTGCCAGCAGCTTCCGGGACAGGGACTATGGCTACACCTTC. This translates into CASSFRDRDYGYTF.

This clone was recorded only once. The rearrangement uses TRBV6-5 and TRBJ2-2, with unresolved D. The V end lost 1 base, the J end lost 1 base, and 7 bases lay between the germline ends. CDR3 size: 15 residues. Germline assignment: CDR1 MNHEY and CDR2 SVGAGI. The CDR3 region is CASSYFGGNTGELFF. For the CDR3, the DNA is TGTGCCAGCAGTTACTTCGGCGGGAACACCGGGGAGCTGTTTTTT.

The genes are TRBV5-4 and TRBJ1-2; 7 bases align to TRBD1. The germline CDR1 and CDR2 sequences are SGHNT and YYREEE (reference sequence). V was pared by 4 bases and J by 5 bases, with 8 bases of the junction left unmatched. The CDR3 extends over 14 amino acids. Here the CDR3 reads CASSTSGTDYGYTF. The CDR3 coding sequence is TGTGCCAGCAGCACTTCCGGGACAGATTATGGCTACACCTTC.